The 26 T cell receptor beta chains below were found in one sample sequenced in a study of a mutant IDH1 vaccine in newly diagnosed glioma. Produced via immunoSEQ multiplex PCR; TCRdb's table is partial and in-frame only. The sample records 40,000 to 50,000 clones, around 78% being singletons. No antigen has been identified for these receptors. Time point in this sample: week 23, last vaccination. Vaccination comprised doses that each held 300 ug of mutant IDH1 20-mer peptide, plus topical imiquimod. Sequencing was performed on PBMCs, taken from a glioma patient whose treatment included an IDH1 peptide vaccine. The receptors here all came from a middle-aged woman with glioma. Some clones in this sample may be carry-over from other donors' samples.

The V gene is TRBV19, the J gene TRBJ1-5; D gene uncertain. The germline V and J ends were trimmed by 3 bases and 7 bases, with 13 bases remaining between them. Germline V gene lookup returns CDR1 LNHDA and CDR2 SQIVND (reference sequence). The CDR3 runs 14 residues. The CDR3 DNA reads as TGTGCCAGTAGTATCCGGGGAGCGGGGCAGCCCCAGCATTTT. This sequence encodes CASSIRGAGQPQHF.

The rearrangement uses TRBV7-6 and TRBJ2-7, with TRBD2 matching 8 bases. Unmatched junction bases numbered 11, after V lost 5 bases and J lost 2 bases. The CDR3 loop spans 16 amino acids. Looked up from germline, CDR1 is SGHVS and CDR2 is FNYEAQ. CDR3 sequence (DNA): TGTGCCAGCAGCCCCGGGCCAACAGCGGGAGCCTACGAGCAGTACTTC. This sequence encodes CASSPGPTAGAYEQYF.

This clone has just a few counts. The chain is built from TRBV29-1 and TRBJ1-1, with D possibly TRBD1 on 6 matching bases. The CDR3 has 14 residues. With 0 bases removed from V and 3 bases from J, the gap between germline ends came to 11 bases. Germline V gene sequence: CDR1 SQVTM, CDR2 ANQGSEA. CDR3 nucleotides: TGCAGCGTTGAAGATTACGCAGGGGACACTGAAGCTTTCTTT. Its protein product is CSVEDYAGDTEAFF.

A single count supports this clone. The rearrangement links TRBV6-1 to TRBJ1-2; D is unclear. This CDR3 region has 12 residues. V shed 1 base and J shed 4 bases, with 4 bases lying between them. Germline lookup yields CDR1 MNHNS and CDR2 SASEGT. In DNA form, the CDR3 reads TGTGCCAGCAGTGAAGATACCTATGGCTACACCTTC. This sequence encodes CASSEDTYGYTF.

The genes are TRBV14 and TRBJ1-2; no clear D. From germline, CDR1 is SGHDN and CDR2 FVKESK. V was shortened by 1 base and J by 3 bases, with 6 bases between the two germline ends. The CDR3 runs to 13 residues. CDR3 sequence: CASSQARYYGYTF. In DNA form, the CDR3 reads TGTGCCAGCAGCCAAGCCAGGTACTATGGCTACACCTTC. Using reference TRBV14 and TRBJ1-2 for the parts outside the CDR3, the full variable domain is EAGVTQFPSHSVIEKGQTVTLRCDPISGHDNLYWYRRVMGKEIKFLLHFVKESKQDESGMPNNRFLAERTGGTYSTLKVQPAELEDSGVYFCASSQARYYGYTFGSGTRLTVV.

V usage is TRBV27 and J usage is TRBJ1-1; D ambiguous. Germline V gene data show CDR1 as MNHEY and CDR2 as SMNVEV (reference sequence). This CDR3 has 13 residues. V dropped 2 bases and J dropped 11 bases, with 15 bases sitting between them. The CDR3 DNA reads TGTGCCAGCAGTTTAACCCCGTTTAGGGCGGCTTTCTTT. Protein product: CASSLTPFRAAFF.

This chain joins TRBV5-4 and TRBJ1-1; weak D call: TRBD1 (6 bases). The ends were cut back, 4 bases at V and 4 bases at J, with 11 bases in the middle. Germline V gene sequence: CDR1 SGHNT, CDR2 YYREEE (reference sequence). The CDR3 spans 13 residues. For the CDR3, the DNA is TGTGCCAGCAGCGTACAGGGTCCCACTGAAGCTTTCTTT. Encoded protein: CASSVQGPTEAFF.

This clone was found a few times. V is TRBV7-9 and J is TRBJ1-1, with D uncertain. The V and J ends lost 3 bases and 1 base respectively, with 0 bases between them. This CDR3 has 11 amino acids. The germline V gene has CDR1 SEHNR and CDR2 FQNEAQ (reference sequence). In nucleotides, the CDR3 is TGTGCCAGCAGCTTGAACACTGAAGCTTTCTTT. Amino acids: CASSLNTEAFF.

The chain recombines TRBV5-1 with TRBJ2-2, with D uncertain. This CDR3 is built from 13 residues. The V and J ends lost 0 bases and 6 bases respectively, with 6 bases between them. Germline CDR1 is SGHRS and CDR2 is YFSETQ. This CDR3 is CASSLELPGELFF. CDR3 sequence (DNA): TGCGCCAGCAGCTTGGAACTCCCCGGGGAGCTGTTTTTT.

This CDR3 is CASSDLFYEQYF. CDR3 coding DNA: TGTGCCAGCAGCGACTTATTTTACGAGCAGTACTTC. The rearrangement uses TRBV5-6 and TRBJ2-7; D is ambiguous. V was clipped by 4 bases and J by 4 bases, with 9 bases between them. Germline CDR1 reads SGHDT; CDR2 reads YYEEEE. CDR3 length: 12 residues.

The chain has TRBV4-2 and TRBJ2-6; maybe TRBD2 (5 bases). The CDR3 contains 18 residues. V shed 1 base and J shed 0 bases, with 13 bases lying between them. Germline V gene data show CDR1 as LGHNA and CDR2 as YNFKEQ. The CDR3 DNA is TGTGCCAGCAGCCAAGGGGCGGCCCGGGGCTCTGGGGCCAACGTCCTGACTTTC. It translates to CASSQGAARGSGANVLTF.

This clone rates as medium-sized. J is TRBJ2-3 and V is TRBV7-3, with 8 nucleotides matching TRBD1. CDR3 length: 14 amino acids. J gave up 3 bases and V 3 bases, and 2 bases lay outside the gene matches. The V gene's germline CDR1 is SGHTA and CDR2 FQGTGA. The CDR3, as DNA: TGTGCCAGCAGCTTCCAGGGGGCAACAGATACGCAGTATTTT. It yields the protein CASSFQGATDTQYF.

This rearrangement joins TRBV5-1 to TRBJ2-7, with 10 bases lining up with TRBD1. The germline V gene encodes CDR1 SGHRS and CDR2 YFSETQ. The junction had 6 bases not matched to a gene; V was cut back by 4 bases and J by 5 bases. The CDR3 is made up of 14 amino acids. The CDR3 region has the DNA TGCGCCAGCAGCGAAGACGGGACAGGGGACGAGCAGTACTTC. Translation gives CASSEDGTGDEQYF.

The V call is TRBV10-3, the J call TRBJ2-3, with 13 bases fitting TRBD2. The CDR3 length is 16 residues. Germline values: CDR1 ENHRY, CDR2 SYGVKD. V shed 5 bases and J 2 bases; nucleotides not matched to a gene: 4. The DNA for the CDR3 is TGTGCCATCAGTCCAGGACTAGCGGGGGACACAGATACGCAGTATTTT. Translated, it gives CAISPGLAGDTDTQYF.

The CDR3 loop reads CASSWANYGYTF. DNA of the CDR3: TGTGCCAGCAGCTGGGCAAACTATGGCTACACCTTC. The chain employs TRBV5-4 and TRBJ1-2, with D unresolved. The length of the CDR3 is 12 residues. V lost 3 bases to trimming and J lost 2 bases, with 5 bases between them. The V gene's germline CDR1 is SGHNT and CDR2 YYREEE (reference sequence).

The CDR3 region has the DNA TGTGCCAGCAGCCCCGGGCCCACTGTTAATGAAAAACTGTTTTTT. Translating gives CASSPGPTVNEKLFF. The rearrangement joins TRBV2 to TRBJ1-4, with D uncertain. The germline V gene has CDR1 SNHLY and CDR2 FYNNEI. The CDR3 sequence is 15 residues long. Trimming shortened V by 6 bases and J by 4 bases, and 15 bases separated the two germline ends.

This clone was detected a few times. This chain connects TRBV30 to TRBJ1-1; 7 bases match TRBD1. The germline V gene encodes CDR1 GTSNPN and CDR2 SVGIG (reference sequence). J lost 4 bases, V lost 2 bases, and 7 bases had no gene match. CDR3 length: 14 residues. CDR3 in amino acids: CAWSPPGGSTEAFF. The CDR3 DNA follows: TGTGCCTGGAGTCCACCAGGGGGTAGCACTGAAGCTTTCTTT.

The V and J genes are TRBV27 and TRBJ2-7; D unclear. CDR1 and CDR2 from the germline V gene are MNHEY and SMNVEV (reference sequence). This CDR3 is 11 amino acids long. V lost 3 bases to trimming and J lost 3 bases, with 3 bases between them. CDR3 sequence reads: CASSFYYEQYF. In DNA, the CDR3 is TGTGCCAGCAGTTTCTACTACGAGCAGTACTTC.

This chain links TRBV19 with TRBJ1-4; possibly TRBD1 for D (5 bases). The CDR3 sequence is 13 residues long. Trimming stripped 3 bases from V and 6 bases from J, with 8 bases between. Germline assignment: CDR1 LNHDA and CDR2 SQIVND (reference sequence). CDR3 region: CASSIREDEKLFF. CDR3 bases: TGTGCCAGTAGTATCAGGGAAGATGAAAAACTGTTTTTT.

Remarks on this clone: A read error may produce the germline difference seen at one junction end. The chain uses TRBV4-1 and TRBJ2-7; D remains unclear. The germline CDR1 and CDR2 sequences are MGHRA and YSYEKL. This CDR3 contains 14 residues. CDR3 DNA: TGCGCCAGCAGCGAAGACCCCACCCTCTACGAGCAGTACTTC. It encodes CASSEDPTLYEQYF.

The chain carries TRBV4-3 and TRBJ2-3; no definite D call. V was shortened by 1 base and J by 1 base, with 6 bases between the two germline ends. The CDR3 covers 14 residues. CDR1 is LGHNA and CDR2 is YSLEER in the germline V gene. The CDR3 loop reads CASSQASRTDTQYF. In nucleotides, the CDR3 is TGCGCCAGCAGCCAAGCGAGCCGCACAGATACGCAGTATTTT.

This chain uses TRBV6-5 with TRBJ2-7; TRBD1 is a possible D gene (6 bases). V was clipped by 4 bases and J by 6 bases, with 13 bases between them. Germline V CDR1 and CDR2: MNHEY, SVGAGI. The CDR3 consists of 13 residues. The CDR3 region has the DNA TGTGCCAGCAGTTTTGCGGACAGCGGCGAGCAGTACTTC. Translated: CASSFADSGEQYF.

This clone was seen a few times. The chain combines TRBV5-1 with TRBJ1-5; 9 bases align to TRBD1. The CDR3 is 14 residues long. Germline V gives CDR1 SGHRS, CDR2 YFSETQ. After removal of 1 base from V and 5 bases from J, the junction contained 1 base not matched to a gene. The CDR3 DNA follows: TGCGCCAGCAGCTTGACAGGGGGCGATCAGCCCCAGCATTTT. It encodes CASSLTGGDQPQHF.

The CDR3 protein is CASWDRLYGYTF. In DNA form, the CDR3 reads TGTGCCAGCTGGGACAGGCTCTATGGCTACACCTTC. This rearrangement joins TRBV19 to TRBJ1-2; 8 bases map to TRBD1. CDR1 is LNHDA, CDR2 SQIVND, per germline (reference sequence). The CDR3 sequence is 12 residues long. The J segment lost 4 bases and the V segment lost 9 bases, leaving 4 bases of the junction unmatched. Drawing the rest from reference TRBV19 and TRBJ1-2, the complete variable domain is DGGITQSPKYLFRKEGQNVTLSCEQNLNHDAMYWYRQDPGQGLRLIYYSQIVNDFQKGDIAEGYSVSREKKESFPLTVTSAQKNPTAFYLCASWDRLYGYTFGSGTRLTVV.

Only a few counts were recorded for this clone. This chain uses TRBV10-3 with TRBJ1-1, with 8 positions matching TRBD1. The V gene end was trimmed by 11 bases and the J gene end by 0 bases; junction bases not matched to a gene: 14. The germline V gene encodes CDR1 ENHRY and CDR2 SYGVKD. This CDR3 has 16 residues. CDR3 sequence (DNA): TGTGCCTCTGGACAGGGACTTTCATCCATGAACACTGAAGCTTTCTTT. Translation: CASGQGLSSMNTEAFF.

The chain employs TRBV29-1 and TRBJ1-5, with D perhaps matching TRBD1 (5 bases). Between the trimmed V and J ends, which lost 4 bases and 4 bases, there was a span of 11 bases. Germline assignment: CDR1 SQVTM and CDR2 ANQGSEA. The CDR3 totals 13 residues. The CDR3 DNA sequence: TGCAGCGTTGGGGCAGGGCGGAATCAGCCCCAGCATTTT. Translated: CSVGAGRNQPQHF.